This T cell receptor (beta chain) was sequenced during a study of blood T cell repertoires in COVID-19. Trimming cost V 7 bases and J 0 bases; bases outside gene matches: 2. Germline V gene data show CDR1 as SQVTM and CDR2 as ANQGSEA. The CDR3 runs to 13 residues. Individuals aged 18 to 89 years were recruited from some 26 US areas. Assignments of participants to cohorts depended upon their own reported clinical history. Produced via immunoSEQ multiplex PCR; TCRdb's table is partial and in-frame only. This table has around 250,000 clones, roughly 80% appearing once. The sample consisted of PBMCs or T cells enriched from blood (not recorded which). The chain uses TRBV29-1 and TRBJ1-1; TRBD1 matches 10 bases. The TCR sequence derives from a man aged 40-55 years who had been exposed to COVID-19. CDR3 protein: CSGQGAMNTEAFF. The DNA for the CDR3 is TGCAGCGGACAGGGGGCGATGAACACTGAAGCTTTCTTT.